These 21 T cell receptor beta chains came from one sample sequenced in a study of PD-L1 blockade in urothelial cancer. Libraries were prepared by immunoSEQ multiplex PCR; TCRdb keeps only in-frame clonotypes and omits some of them. The sample lists 45,000 or so clones, 82% occurring once. Sample time point: pretreatment peripheral blood. The sequencing used PBMCs, collected around atezolizumab (anti-PD-L1) treatment. These receptors all come from a man aged 50 to 59 with urothelial cancer.

This sequence joins TRBV9 and TRBJ2-3; D perhaps matches TRBD1 (6 bases). Per the germline V gene, CDR1 is SGDLS and CDR2 is YYNGEE. There are 16 residues in the CDR3. Trimming removed 2 bases at V and 3 bases at J, with 16 bases between. CDR3 protein: CASSVFWGQNTDTQYF. CDR3 nucleotide sequence: TGTGCCAGCAGCGTTTTTTGGGGGCAAAATACAGATACGCAGTATTTT.

The chain couples TRBV6-5 to TRBJ2-7; 7 bases map to TRBD1. The CDR3 runs 13 residues. The germline V gene has CDR1 MNHEY and CDR2 SVGAGI. The V gene end was trimmed by 5 bases and the J gene end by 3 bases; junction bases not matched to a gene: 4. CDR3 nucleotide sequence: TGTGCCAGCAGTCGACAGGGATACTACGAGCAGTACTTC. This gives the protein CASSRQGYYEQYF.

The chain carries TRBV28 and TRBJ2-7; 11 nucleotides match TRBD2. V gave up 6 bases and J gave up 4 bases; unmatched junction bases: 8. The CDR3 totals 15 residues. Germline assignment: CDR1 MDHEN and CDR2 SYDVKM. The CDR3 region is CASRAPGTSGYEQYF. The CDR3 nucleotides are TGTGCCAGCAGGGCTCCCGGGACTAGCGGTTACGAGCAGTACTTC.

The V call is TRBV19, the J call TRBJ1-5; D uncertain. The V and J ends lost 3 bases and 3 bases respectively, with 3 bases between them. Germline V CDR1 and CDR2: LNHDA, SQIVND (reference sequence). This CDR3 comprises 12 residues. As DNA, the CDR3 is TGTGCCAGTAGTATCTTCAATCAGCCCCAGCATTTT. It is translated as CASSIFNQPQHF.

This chain links TRBV6-5 with TRBJ2-7, with D uncertain. Germline V gene lookup returns CDR1 MNHEY and CDR2 SVGAGI. Trimming cost V 4 bases and J 1 base, with 5 bases left between them. This CDR3 contains 12 residues. In DNA, the CDR3 is TGTGCCAGCAGTTCCAGATCCTACGAGCAGTACTTC. This encodes CASSSRSYEQYF.

The chain is built from TRBV4-2 and TRBJ1-2, with D perhaps matching TRBD1 (5 bases). Trimming stripped 3 bases from V and 1 base from J, with 12 bases between. The V gene's germline CDR1 is LGHNA and CDR2 YNFKEQ. This CDR3 contains 15 residues. For the CDR3, the DNA is TGTGCCAGCAGCCAGGATTGGACACTTAACTATGGCTACACCTTC. The encoded protein is CASSQDWTLNYGYTF.

The chain is built from TRBV6-5 and TRBJ2-2, with D possibly matching TRBD1 (5 bases). Trimming removed 8 bases at V and 6 bases at J, with 16 bases between. The CDR3 spans 14 residues. Germline assignment: CDR1 MNHEY and CDR2 SVGAGI. The chain's CDR3 is CASSFGQGPGELFF. CDR3 bases: TGTGCCAGCTCCTTTGGGCAGGGCCCCGGGGAGCTGTTTTTT.

The rearrangement links TRBV2 to TRBJ2-7, with TRBD1 identical over 7 bases. The V gene end was trimmed by 6 bases and the J gene end by 5 bases; junction bases not matched to a gene: 4. Germline V gives CDR1 SNHLY, CDR2 FYNNEI. The CDR3 is 12 amino acids. The CDR3 sequence: CASREQGNEQYV. In DNA, the CDR3 is TGTGCCAGCAGAGAACAGGGGAACGAGCAGTACGTC.

V and J are TRBV29-1 and TRBJ2-3; maybe TRBD1 (6 bases). The CDR3 covers 14 residues. Germline CDR1 is SQVTM and CDR2 is ANQGSEA. Deletions cut 4 bases from V and 1 base from J, with 12 bases between. The CDR3 here is CSVATGSGTDTQYF. The CDR3 DNA sequence: TGCAGCGTTGCAACAGGGTCAGGCACAGATACGCAGTATTTT.

J is TRBJ1-5 and V is TRBV2; 8 bases agree with TRBD1. V dropped 6 bases and J dropped 7; count of bases not matched to a gene: 14. This CDR3 spans 16 amino acids. Germline CDR1 reads SNHLY; CDR2 reads FYNNEI. Here the CDR3 reads CASRGTGLRSYQPQHF. In DNA form, the CDR3 reads TGTGCCAGCAGGGGGACAGGCCTTAGATCCTACCAGCCCCAGCATTTT.

J is TRBJ1-6 and V is TRBV5-1, with no clear D. This CDR3 spans 16 amino acids. The V gene's germline CDR1 is SGHRS and CDR2 YFSETQ. V was clipped by 0 bases and J by 6 bases, with 13 bases between them. CDR3 loop: CASSLVGARSNSPLHF. CDR3 DNA sequence: TGCGCCAGCAGCTTGGTAGGCGCTAGGAGTAATTCACCCCTCCACTTT.

The chain carries TRBV2 and TRBJ1-1; no firm D call. Trimming pared 1 base from V and 10 bases from J, leaving 13 bases between. This CDR3 spans 13 amino acids. Looked up from germline, CDR1 is SNHLY and CDR2 is FYNNEI. CDR3 in DNA: TGTGCCAGCAGTGAAGAGGGAGCCTCGAGAGCTTTCTTT. Its protein is CASSEEGASRAFF.

The V gene is TRBV25-1, the J gene TRBJ1-2; D is possibly TRBD1 (6 bases). Germline CDR1 is MGHDK and CDR2 is SYGVNS. The ends were cut back, 2 bases at V and 0 bases at J, with 10 bases in the middle. The CDR3 loop spans 15 amino acids. The CDR3 region is CASSEGAGANYGYTF. The CDR3 bases are TGTGCCAGCAGTGAAGGGGCAGGGGCTAACTATGGCTACACCTTC.

This clone has only one observation. The V call is TRBV19, the J call TRBJ2-1, with a weak D call TRBD2 (6 bases). Germline V CDR1 and CDR2: LNHDA, SQIVND (reference sequence). The CDR3 is 15 amino acids. The V and J ends lost 1 base and 2 bases respectively, with 9 bases between them. CDR3 sequence: CASSIGGGPYNEQFF. The CDR3 DNA sequence: TGTGCCAGTAGTATAGGGGGAGGCCCCTACAATGAGCAGTTCTTC.

The chain combines TRBV5-4 with TRBJ1-1; a possible D gene is TRBD1 (5 bases). The CDR3 spans 15 residues. Germline assignment: CDR1 SGHNT and CDR2 YYREEE (reference sequence). V dropped 4 bases and J dropped 1 base, with 14 bases sitting between them. CDR3 protein: CASSPHGGRNTEAFF. CDR3 nucleotide sequence: TGTGCCAGCAGCCCCCACGGGGGTCGGAACACTGAAGCTTTCTTT.

J is TRBJ2-1 and V is TRBV7-9; 8 positions match TRBD1. CDR1 and CDR2 (germline): SEHNR, FQNEAQ (reference sequence). The CDR3 sequence is 15 residues long. Germline trimming cut 3 bases from V and 5 bases from J; bases unmatched to any gene: 6. DNA of the CDR3: TGTGCCAGCAGCTTCGCAGGGGGCGAGGACAATGAGCAGTTCTTC. Translating gives CASSFAGGEDNEQFF.

In DNA form, the CDR3 reads TGTGCCACCAGCAGAGATTTAGGGGCTACTAATGAAAAACTGTTTTTT. Encoded protein: CATSRDLGATNEKLFF. The rearrangement joins TRBV15 to TRBJ1-4, with D possibly being TRBD1 (5 bases). Per the germline V gene, CDR1 is LNHNV and CDR2 is YYDKDF (reference sequence). V lost 0 bases and J lost 2, with 10 bases in between. The CDR3 totals 16 residues.

The chain has TRBV29-1 and TRBJ2-3; D is possibly TRBD1 (6 bases). Looked up from germline, CDR1 is SQVTM and CDR2 is ANQGSEA. V lost 5 bases and J lost 1, with 16 bases in between. There are 15 residues in the CDR3. The CDR3 DNA follows: TGCAGCGTTAGGGGGATGCTTAGGCGCACAGATACGCAGTATTTT. Translation gives CSVRGMLRRTDTQYF.

The chain couples TRBV2 to TRBJ2-3; 11 bases match TRBD2. This CDR3 is 16 amino acids long. Germline V gene lookup returns CDR1 SNHLY and CDR2 FYNNEI. The J segment lost 2 bases and the V segment lost 6 bases, leaving 7 bases of the junction unmatched. CDR3 sequence reads: CASRAGTSGYTDTQYF. The CDR3 bases are TGTGCCAGCAGAGCCGGGACTAGCGGATACACAGATACGCAGTATTTT.

This clone was seen a single time. The J gene is TRBJ2-5, the V gene TRBV5-4; TRBD2 aligns across 14 bases. Germline CDR1 is SGHNT and CDR2 is YYREEE (reference sequence). The CDR3 is made up of 14 amino acids. Germline trimming cut 5 bases from V and 3 bases from J; bases unmatched to any gene: 0. In nucleotides, the CDR3 is TGTGCCAGCAGGACTAGCGGGGGGGAAGAGACCCAGTACTTC. Encoded protein: CASRTSGGEETQYF.

V and J are TRBV5-4 and TRBJ2-3, with a weak D call TRBD2 (5 bases). Between the trimmed V and J ends, which lost 3 bases and 0 bases, there was a span of 23 bases. The germline V gene has CDR1 SGHNT and CDR2 YYREEE (reference sequence). This CDR3 has 19 residues. The CDR3 DNA is TGTGCCAGCAGCTCAATAGGTCCGTCGTCGGCGGGTAGCACAGATACGCAGTATTTT. Its protein is CASSSIGPSSAGSTDTQYF.